This TCR beta chain was sequenced in a study of T cell responses to AZD1222 COVID-19 vaccine. TCRdb's table, derived via immunoSEQ multiplex PCR, lists solely in-frame clones and lacks some. This table has about 130,000 clones, about 85% appearing once. CDR1 is MGHDK, CDR2 SYGVNS, per germline. The CDR3 contains 13 residues. V was cut by 10 bases and J by 4 bases, with 15 bases left in between. With respect to this clone: Its matching antigen is unknown.

Findings and limits, study-wide: Among AZD1222 vaccinees, only five to seven were seropositive at baseline. Distributed over spike, vaccine-associated CD4 TCRs predominated at 160-218 and 743-854. In the spike-specific TCR repertoire, nearly half reportedly target unmutated variant regions. Clonal diversity was possibly underestimated; the donors were predominantly white British and more often female.

The V gene is TRBV25-1, the J gene TRBJ2-3; TRBD2 might be the D (5 bases). The source material was peripheral blood, sampled 28 days after the second AZD1222 dose. The receptor's source is an adult who received the AZD1222 COVID-19 vaccine. DNA for the CDR3: TGTGCCACCGTACGGGGTAGGGCAGATACGCAGTATTTT. This codes for CATVRGRADTQYF.